This T cell receptor (beta chain) was found in a study of control samples from healthy donors and cancer patients. This clone was seen just once. Trimming at V came to 7 bases and at J to 11 bases, leaving 7 bases not matched to a gene. The CDR3 is 11 residues long. The V gene's germline CDR1 is LNHDA and CDR2 SQIVND (reference sequence). Only in-frame clones appear in the TCRdb table, and some are missing; sequencing was by immunoSEQ multiplex PCR. The sample records around 150,000 clones, 96% being singletons. The TCR originated in a woman aged 25 to 45 in good health. The sample taken for sequencing was blood. The genes are TRBV19 and TRBJ1-2, with 7 bases identical to TRBD1. Here the CDR3 reads CASTTTGKYTF. CDR3 bases: TGTGCCAGTACCACGACAGGGAAGTACACCTTC.